This TCR beta chain was captured by sequencing in a study of T cell clonality in common variable immunodeficiency. Study conclusions and caveats: CVID subjects had higher TCRbeta clonality than healthy controls, most marked in about a third. Common variable immunodeficiency TCR beta sequences reportedly had fewer deletions and N-nucleotide insertions.

This clone was recorded at least ten times. Its antigen is not identified. The read ends 3 residues shy of where the CDR3 ends; the end is completed using the germline J gene. Germline V CDR1 and CDR2: SGHNT, YYREEE (reference sequence). This CDR3 spans 13 amino acids. V was cut by 4 bases and J by 7 bases, with 14 bases left in between. Only in-frame clones appear in the TCRdb table, and some are missing; sequencing was by immunoSEQ multiplex PCR. There are 28,000 or so clones in the sample, none observed a single time. Patients had low serum IgG, IgA and/or IgM and specific antibody deficiency. Aged about 8 to 64 years, CVID subjects averaged approximately 38 years old.

The sequenced sample consisted of peripheral blood mononuclear cells. J is TRBJ2-5 and V is TRBV5-4; D possibly corresponds to TRBD1 (5 bases). The sequence derives from a human donor with common variable immunodeficiency. The sequenced part of the CDR3 DNA is TGTGCCAGCAGCCCATCAAGGGGTGGGACC. This gives the protein CASSPSRGGT. The full CDR3 protein reads CASSPSRGGTQYF.